A selection of T cell receptor beta chains follows, all from one sample in a study of regulatory T cells in long-lasting Graves disease. TCRdb itself ran the multiplex PCR reads through MiXCR, one entry per CDR3 protein. Altogether more than 300,000 distinct CDR3 sequences are present, roughly 15% being singletons, with the ten largest covering 22%. The sample consisted of peripheral blood mononuclear cells (PBMCs), taken at new diagnosis, from a patient treated with antithyroid drugs. These receptor sequences come from a female donor with Graves disease. Both conserved end residues are trimmed from each CDR3. Each record gives: J gene, clone size, V gene, CDR3 protein. For some rows the clone size is stated as once, few or many, or as a class when expanded; others skip it.

TRBJ2-1	many	TRBV12-3/TRBV12-4	ASSFYLAGSSYNEQF
TRBJ2-1	few	TRBV7-2	ASRSHLRGVFHNEQF
TRBJ1-1	many	TRBV27	ASSYRQDVTEAF
TRBJ2-4	many	TRBV2	ASLGGPGQRQGY
TRBJ2-7	many	TRBV6-2/TRBV6-3	ASRSGLAGIYEQY
TRBJ2-7	many	TRBV28	ASSSPHTVSYEQY
TRBJ1-2	few	TRBV29-1	SATQGSYGYT
TRBJ2-3	NA	TRBV4-2	ASSQDPASGSSTDTQY
TRBJ2-4	NA	TRBV28	ASSLRGGNAKNIQY
TRBJ1-5	NA	TRBV6-1	ASKGRPQH
TRBJ1-5	many	TRBV27	ASSSGYSNQPQH
TRBJ2-7	many	TRBV6-5	ASSYAESSYEQY
TRBJ1-6	NA	TRBV6-2/TRBV6-3	ASSLLRGSLGSPLH
TRBJ2-5	NA	TRBV5-6	ASSLAASQETQY
TRBJ2-7	many	TRBV13	ASSPRTGKYEQY
TRBJ2-1	many	TRBV7-8	ASSLRVAGFNEQF
TRBJ2-5	NA	TRBV7-2	ACSGDGRYQETQY
TRBJ2-1	few	TRBV27	ASSFVGTYNEQF
TRBJ2-2	NA	TRBV20-1	SARLAGAPANTGELF
TRBJ2-6	many	TRBV28	ASSSPGYSGANVLT
NA	NA	TRBV5-1	ASSLALADQETQY
TRBJ1-2	NA	TRBV28	ASDSRYGYT
TRBJ2-5	many	TRBV29-1	SVAGGEETQY
TRBJ1-5	few	TRBV2	ASRVGGRAHSNQPQH
TRBJ2-1	NA	TRBV20-1	SAGRAGGGGEQF
TRBJ2-7	many	TRBV11-2	ASSLGGRGSEQY
TRBJ2-7	many	TRBV7-2	ASSLDNEQY
TRBJ1-2	NA	TRBV5-5	ASSSQTGGYT
TRBJ1-5	many	TRBV6-1	ASSSQGAGNQPQH
TRBJ2-1	NA	TRBV10-3	AISLTSGSTSGYNEQF
TRBJ1-5	many	TRBV7-9	ASTGGVLQPQH
TRBJ1-4	few	TRBV2	ASTQVRDEKLF
TRBJ2-1	many	TRBV7-2	ASSFGAGGPVEQF
TRBJ2-3	many	TRBV12-3/TRBV12-4	ASRTELVSTDTQY
TRBJ2-6	NA	TRBV20-1	SARDYNPLRQDSGANVLT
TRBJ2-2	many	TRBV12-5	ASGPRTGGSTGELF
TRBJ2-7	many	TRBV28	ASHVQRTGLHEQY
TRBJ2-1	few	TRBV29-1	SVEDPSGGRTNEQF
TRBJ1-1	few	TRBV6-1	ASSEALPAGLTTEAF
TRBJ1-1	many	TRBV3-1	ASSLLRGGAF
TRBJ1-2	few	TRBV29-1	SVHRGGPGRYGYT
TRBJ2-7	once	TRBV7-8	ASSFPGLAVYEQY
TRBJ2-5	few	TRBV5-4	ASSLEGGTAQETQY
TRBJ1-4	few	TRBV7-8	ASSLAGTLNKGKLF
TRBJ1-5	many	TRBV20-1	SARAPNQPQH
TRBJ1-6	many	TRBV28	ASRPEKEASPLH
TRBJ1-5	few	TRBV28	ASILQH
TRBJ2-6	few	TRBV27	ASSSYGGRLGANVLT
TRBJ2-7	many	TRBV11-2	ASSLGTSDPYEQY
TRBJ1-3	many	TRBV12-3/TRBV12-4	ASTLGGWGNTIY
TRBJ2-1	NA	TRBV11-1	ASSLALSTGEQF
TRBJ1-6	many	TRBV5-1	ASSFGGAWDSPLH
TRBJ1-2	few	TRBV29-1	SGGPDRANYGYT
TRBJ2-1	many	TRBV20-1	SAREFYRGNEQF